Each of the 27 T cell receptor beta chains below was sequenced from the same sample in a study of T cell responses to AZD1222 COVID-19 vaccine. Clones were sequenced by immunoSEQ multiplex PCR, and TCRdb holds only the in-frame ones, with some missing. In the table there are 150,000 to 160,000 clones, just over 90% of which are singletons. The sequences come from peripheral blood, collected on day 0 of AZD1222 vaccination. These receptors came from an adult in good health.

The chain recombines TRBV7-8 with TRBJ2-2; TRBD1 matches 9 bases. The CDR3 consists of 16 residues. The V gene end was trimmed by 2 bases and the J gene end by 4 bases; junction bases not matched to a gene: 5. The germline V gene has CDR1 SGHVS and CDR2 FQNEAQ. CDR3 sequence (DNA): TGTGCCAGCAGCTTACTGGGACAGGGAGGCACCGGGGAGCTGTTTTTT. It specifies CASSLLGQGGTGELFF.

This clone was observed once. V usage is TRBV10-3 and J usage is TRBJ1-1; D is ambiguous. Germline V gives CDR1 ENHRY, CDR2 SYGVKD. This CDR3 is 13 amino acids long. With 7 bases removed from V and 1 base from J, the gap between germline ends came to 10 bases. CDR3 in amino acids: CAIKGNRNTEAFF. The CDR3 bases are TGTGCCATCAAGGGAAATAGGAACACTGAAGCTTTCTTT.

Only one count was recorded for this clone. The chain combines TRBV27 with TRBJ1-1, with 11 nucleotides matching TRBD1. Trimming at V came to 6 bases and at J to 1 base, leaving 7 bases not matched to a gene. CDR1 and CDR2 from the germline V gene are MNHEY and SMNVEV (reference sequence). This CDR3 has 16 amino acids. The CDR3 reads CASSPRTGGWNTEAFF. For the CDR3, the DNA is TGTGCCAGCAGCCCGCGGACAGGGGGCTGGAACACTGAAGCTTTCTTT.

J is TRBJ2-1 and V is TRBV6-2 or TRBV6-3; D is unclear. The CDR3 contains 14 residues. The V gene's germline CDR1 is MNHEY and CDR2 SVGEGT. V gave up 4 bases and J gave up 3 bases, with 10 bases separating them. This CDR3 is CASSSLYSYNEQFF. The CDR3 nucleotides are TGTGCCAGCAGTTCCCTTTACAGCTACAATGAGCAGTTCTTC.

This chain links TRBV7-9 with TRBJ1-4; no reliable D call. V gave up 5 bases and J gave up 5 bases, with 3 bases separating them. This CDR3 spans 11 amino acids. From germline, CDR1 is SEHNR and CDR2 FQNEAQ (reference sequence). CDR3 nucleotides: TGTGCCAGCAGCCAAAATGAAAAACTGTTTTTT. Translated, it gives CASSQNEKLFF.

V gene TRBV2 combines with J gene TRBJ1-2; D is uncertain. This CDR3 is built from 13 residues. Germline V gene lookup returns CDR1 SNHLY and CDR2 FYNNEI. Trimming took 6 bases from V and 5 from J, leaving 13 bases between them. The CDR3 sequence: CASSLVREYGYTF. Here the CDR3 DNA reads TGTGCCAGCAGCCTCGTCCGGGAATATGGCTACACCTTC.

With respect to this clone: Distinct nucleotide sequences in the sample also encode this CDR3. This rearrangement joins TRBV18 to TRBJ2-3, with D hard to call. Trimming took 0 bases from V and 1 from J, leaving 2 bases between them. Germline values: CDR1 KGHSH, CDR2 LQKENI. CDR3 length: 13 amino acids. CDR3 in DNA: TGTGCCAGCTCACCACCAGGCACAGATACGCAGTATTTT. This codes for CASSPPGTDTQYF.

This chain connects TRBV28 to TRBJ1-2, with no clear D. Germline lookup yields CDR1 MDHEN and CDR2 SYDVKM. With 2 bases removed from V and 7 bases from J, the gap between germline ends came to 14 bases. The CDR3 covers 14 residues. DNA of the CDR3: TGTGCCAGCAGTTTACCGCCAGAGAACGCTGGCTACACCTTC. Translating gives CASSLPPENAGYTF.

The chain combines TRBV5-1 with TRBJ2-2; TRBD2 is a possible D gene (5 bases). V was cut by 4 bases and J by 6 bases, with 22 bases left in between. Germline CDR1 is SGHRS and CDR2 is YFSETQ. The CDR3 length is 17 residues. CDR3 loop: CASSTGLVQLSSGELFF. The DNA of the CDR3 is TGCGCCAGCAGCACCGGACTTGTCCAACTCTCATCCGGGGAGCTGTTTTTT.

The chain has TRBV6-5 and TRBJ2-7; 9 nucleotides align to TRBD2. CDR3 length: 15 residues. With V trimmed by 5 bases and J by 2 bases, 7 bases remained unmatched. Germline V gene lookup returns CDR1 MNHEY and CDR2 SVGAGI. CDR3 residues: CASSQRLAAAYEQYF. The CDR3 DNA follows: TGTGCCAGCAGTCAACGACTAGCGGCGGCCTACGAGCAGTACTTC.

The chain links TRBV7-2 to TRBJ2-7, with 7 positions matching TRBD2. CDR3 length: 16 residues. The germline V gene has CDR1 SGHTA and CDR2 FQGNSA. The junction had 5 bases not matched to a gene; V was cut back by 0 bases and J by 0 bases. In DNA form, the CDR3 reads TGTGCCAGCAGCTTAGCGGGAGGGTCTTCCTCCTACGAGCAGTACTTC. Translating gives CASSLAGGSSSYEQYF.

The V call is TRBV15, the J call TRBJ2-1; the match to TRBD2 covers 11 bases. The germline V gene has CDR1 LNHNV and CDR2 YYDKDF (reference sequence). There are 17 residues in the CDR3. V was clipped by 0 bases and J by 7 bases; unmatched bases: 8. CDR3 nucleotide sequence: TGTGCCACCAGCAGAGATTGGGGGACTAGCGGCCCAAATGAGCAGTTCTTC. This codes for CATSRDWGTSGPNEQFF.

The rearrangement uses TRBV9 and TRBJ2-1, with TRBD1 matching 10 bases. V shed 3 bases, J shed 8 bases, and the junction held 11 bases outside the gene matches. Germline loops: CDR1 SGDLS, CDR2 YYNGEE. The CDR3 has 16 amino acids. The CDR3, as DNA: TGTGCCAGCAGCGCCCGCTGGGGACAGGGGATTGATGAGCAGTTCTTC. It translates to CASSARWGQGIDEQFF.

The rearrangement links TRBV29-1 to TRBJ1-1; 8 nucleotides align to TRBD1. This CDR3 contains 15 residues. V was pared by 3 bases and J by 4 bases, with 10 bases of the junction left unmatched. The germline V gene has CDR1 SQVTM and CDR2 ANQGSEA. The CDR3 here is CSVDVLGQGATEAFF. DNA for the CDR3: TGCAGCGTTGACGTTTTAGGGCAGGGGGCCACTGAAGCTTTCTTT.

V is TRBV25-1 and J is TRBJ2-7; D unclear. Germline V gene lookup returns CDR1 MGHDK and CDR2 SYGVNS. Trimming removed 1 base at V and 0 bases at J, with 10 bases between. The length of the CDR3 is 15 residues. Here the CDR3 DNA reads TGTGCCAGCAGTGAATTCAACGGGTACTCCTACGAGCAGTACTTC. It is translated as CASSEFNGYSYEQYF.

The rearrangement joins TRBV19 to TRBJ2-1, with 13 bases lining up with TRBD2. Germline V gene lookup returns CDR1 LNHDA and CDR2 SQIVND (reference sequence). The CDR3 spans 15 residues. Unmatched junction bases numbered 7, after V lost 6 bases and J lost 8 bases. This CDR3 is CASRTGTSGTYEQFF. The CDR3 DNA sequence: TGTGCCAGTAGGACCGGGACTAGCGGGACCTATGAGCAGTTCTTC.

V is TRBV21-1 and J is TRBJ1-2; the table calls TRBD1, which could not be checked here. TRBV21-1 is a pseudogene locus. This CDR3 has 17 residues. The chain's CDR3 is CASSKGSTGHPNYGYTF. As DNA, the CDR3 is TGTGCCAGCAGCAAAGGCTCGACGGGACACCCTAACTATGGCTACACCTTC.

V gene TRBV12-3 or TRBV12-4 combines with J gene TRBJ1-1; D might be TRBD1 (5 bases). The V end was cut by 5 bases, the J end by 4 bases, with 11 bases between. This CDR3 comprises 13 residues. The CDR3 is CASSGQGRTEAFF. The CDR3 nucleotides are TGTGCCAGCAGTGGACAAGGCCGCACTGAAGCTTTCTTT.

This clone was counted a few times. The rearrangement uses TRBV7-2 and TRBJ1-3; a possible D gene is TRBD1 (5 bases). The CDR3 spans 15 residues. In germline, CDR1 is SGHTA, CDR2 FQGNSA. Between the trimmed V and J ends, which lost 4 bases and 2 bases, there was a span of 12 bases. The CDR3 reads CASSSLGVPGNTIYF. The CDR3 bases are TGTGCCAGCAGCTCCCTGGGGGTACCTGGAAACACCATATATTTT.

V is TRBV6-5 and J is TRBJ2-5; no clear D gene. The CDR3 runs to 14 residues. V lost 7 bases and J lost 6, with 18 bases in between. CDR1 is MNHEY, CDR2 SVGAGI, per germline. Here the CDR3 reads CASKQNPGLQTQYF. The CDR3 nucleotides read TGTGCCAGCAAGCAAAATCCAGGATTGCAGACCCAGTACTTC.

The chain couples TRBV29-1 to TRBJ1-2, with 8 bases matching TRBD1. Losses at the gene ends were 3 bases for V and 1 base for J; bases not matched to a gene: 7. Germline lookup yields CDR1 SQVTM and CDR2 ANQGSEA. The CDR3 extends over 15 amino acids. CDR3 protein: CSVDVDRGLNYGYTF. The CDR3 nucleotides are TGCAGCGTTGACGTCGACAGGGGACTTAACTATGGCTACACCTTC.

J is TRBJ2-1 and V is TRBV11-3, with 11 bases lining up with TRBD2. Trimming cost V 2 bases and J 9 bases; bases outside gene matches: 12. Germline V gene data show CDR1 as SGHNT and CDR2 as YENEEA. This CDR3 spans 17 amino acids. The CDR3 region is CASSLTPTSGSRGEQFF. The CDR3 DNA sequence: TGTGCCAGCAGCTTAACCCCTACTAGCGGGAGTAGGGGTGAGCAGTTCTTC.

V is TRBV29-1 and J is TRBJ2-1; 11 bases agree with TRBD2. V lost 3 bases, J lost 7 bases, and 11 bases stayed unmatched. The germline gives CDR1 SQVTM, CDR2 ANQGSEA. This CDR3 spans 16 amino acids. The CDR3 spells CSVEGLSGRAPNEQFF. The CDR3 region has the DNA TGCAGCGTTGAGGGCCTTAGCGGGAGGGCCCCGAATGAGCAGTTCTTC.

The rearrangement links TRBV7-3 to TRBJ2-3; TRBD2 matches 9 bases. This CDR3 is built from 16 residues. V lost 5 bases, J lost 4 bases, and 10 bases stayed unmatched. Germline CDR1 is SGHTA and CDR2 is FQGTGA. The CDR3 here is CASSLGGAGGADTQYF. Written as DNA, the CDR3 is TGTGCCAGCAGCCTCGGGGGAGCGGGAGGAGCAGATACGCAGTATTTT. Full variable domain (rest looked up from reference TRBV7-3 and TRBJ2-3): GAGVSQTPSNKVTEKGKYVELRCDPISGHTALYWYRQSLGQGPEFLIYFQGTGAADDSGLPNDRFFAVRPEGSVSTLKIQRTERGDSAVYLCASSLGGAGGADTQYFGPGTRLTVL.

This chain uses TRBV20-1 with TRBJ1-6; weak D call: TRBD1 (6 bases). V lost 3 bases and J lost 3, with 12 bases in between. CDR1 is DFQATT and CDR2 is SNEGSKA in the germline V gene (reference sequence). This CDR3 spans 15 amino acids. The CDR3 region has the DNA TGCAGTGCTAGTGGGGGCCCACGCTATAATTCACCCCTCCACTTT. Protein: CSASGGPRYNSPLHF.

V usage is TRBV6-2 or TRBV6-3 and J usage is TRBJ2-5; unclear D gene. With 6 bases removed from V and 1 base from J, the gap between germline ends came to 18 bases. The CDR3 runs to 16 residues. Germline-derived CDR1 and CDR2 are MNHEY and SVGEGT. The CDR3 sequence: CASSHGKSVFQETQYF. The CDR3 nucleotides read TGTGCCAGCAGCCACGGCAAAAGCGTATTCCAAGAGACCCAGTACTTC.

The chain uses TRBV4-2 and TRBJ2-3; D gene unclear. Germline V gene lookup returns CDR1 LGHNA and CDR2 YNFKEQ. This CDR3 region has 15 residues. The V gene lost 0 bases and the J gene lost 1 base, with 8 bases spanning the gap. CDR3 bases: TGTGCCAGCAGCCAAGATCCCCGGGGCACAGATACGCAGTATTTT. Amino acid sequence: CASSQDPRGTDTQYF.